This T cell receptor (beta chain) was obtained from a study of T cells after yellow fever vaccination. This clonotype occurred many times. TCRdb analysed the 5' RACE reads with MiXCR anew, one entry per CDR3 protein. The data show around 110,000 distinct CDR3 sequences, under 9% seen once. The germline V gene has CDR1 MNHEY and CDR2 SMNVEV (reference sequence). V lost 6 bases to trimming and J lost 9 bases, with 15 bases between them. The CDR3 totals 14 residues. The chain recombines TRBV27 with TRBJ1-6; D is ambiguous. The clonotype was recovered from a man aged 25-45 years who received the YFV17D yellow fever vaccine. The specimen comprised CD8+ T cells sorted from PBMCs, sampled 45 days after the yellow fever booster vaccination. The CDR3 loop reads CASSHPAAGSPLHF. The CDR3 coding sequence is TGTGCCAGCAGCCACCCTGCGGCGGGTTCACCCCTCCACTTT.